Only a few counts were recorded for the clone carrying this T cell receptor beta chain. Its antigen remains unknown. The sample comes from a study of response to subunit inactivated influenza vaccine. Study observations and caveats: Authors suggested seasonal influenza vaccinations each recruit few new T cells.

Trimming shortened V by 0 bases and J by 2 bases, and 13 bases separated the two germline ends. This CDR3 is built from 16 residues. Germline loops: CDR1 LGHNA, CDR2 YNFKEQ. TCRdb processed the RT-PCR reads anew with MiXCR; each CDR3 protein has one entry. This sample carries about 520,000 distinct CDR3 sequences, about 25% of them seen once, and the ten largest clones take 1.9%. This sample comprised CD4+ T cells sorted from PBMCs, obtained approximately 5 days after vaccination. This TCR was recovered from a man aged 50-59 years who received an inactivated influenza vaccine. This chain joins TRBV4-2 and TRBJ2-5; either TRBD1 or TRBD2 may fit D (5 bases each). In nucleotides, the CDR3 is TGTGCCAGCAGCCAAGAAAGGGGCGGGCAACAAGAGACCCAGTACTTC. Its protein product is CASSQERGGQQETQYF.